This T cell receptor beta chain was profiled in a study of blood T cell repertoires in COVID-19. Allocation to cohorts depended on clinical history reported by the participants. The data were produced by immunoSEQ multiplex PCR, yet TCRdb's version contains in-frame clones alone and is incomplete. The sample lists under 450,000 clones; 80% to 85% were seen once. This clone was picked up one time. The source material was PBMCs or T cells enriched from blood (not recorded which). This clonotype was obtained from a woman in her forties or fifties who had recovered from COVID-19.

Here the CDR3 DNA reads TGTGCCAGTAGTGGGGCCCGATACTCCTACGAGCAGTACTTC. The encoded protein is CASSGARYSYEQYF. This chain links TRBV19 with TRBJ2-7; D may be TRBD1 (5 bases). V lost 5 bases, J lost 0 bases, and 11 bases lay in between. The CDR3 spans 14 residues. In germline, CDR1 is LNHDA, CDR2 SQIVND (reference sequence).